The 17 T cell receptor beta chains listed next were all sequenced from one sample in a study of cytomegalovirus exposure and HLA in healthy donors. Some clones are missing from TCRdb's copy, which holds only in-frame ones; the method was immunoSEQ multiplex PCR. The sample contains approximately 300,000 clones, just over 85% of which appear only once. Input material: PBMCs. The source of these receptors is a woman younger than 30 in good health and CMV-seronegative.

J is TRBJ2-7 and V is TRBV11-2, with a possible D match to TRBD1 (5 bases). With 4 bases removed from V and 2 bases from J, the gap between germline ends came to 12 bases. Germline CDR1 SGHAT, CDR2 FQNNGV. The CDR3 contains 14 residues. For the CDR3, the DNA is TGTGCCAGCAGCTCCCAGCAGGGTCCCTACGAGCAGTACTTC. Its translation: CASSSQQGPYEQYF.

The CDR3, as DNA: TGCAGCGTTCGCTGGCAGGGTCACAATGAGCAGTTCTTC. Translated, it gives CSVRWQGHNEQFF. The chain couples TRBV29-1 to TRBJ2-1; possible D gene TRBD1, 5 bases. CDR1 is SQVTM and CDR2 is ANQGSEA in the germline V gene. V was trimmed by 5 bases and J by 5 bases, leaving 13 bases between them. This CDR3 has 13 amino acids.

The chain recombines TRBV4-2 with TRBJ1-1, with a weak D call TRBD1 (5 bases). Looked up from germline, CDR1 is LGHNA and CDR2 is YNFKEQ. V gave up 1 base and J gave up 0 bases, with 15 bases separating them. The CDR3 consists of 17 residues. Here the CDR3 reads CASSQGPAGIMNTEAFF. The CDR3 DNA follows: TGTGCCAGCAGCCAAGGCCCAGCAGGGATCATGAACACTGAAGCTTTCTTT.

The chain joins TRBV2 to TRBJ2-5; possible D gene TRBD2, 7 bases. Germline assignment: CDR1 SNHLY and CDR2 FYNNEI. Trimming removed 6 bases from V and 4 bases from J, with 12 bases in between. The CDR3 sequence is 13 residues long. CDR3 residues: CASRGGPGETQYF. For the CDR3, the DNA is TGTGCCAGCAGGGGGGGGCCGGGAGAGACCCAGTACTTC. Variable domain in full (rest from reference TRBV2 and TRBJ2-5): EPEVTQTPSHQVTQMGQEVILRCVPISNHLYFYWYRQILGQKVEFLVSFYNNEISEKSEIFDDQFSVERPDGSNFTLKIRSTKLEDSAMYFCASRGGPGETQYFGPGTRLLVL.

The chain combines TRBV9 with TRBJ2-7; 9 positions match TRBD1. The germline CDR1 and CDR2 sequences are SGDLS and YYNGEE. This CDR3 has 14 amino acids. Losses at the gene ends were 0 bases for V and 4 bases for J; bases not matched to a gene: 2. The CDR3 is CASSVGTGEYEQYF. The CDR3 bases are TGTGCCAGCAGCGTAGGGACAGGGGAATACGAGCAGTACTTC.

This rearrangement joins TRBV29-1 to TRBJ2-3; 8 bases map to TRBD1. This CDR3 is built from 19 residues. Germline lookup yields CDR1 SQVTM and CDR2 ANQGSEA. With V trimmed by 5 bases and J by 6 bases, 25 bases remained unmatched. The CDR3: CSVSGFGGQGVQQADTQYF. CDR3 in DNA: TGCAGCGTTAGTGGTTTTGGTGGACAGGGTGTTCAACAGGCGGATACGCAGTATTTT.

The J gene is TRBJ2-2, the V gene TRBV10-3, with D unclear. Looked up from germline, CDR1 is ENHRY and CDR2 is SYGVKD. The CDR3 consists of 12 residues. The V and J ends lost 5 bases and 7 bases respectively, with 8 bases between them. CDR3 loop: CAISPLGGELFF. As DNA, the CDR3 is TGTGCCATCAGTCCCCTAGGCGGGGAGCTGTTTTTT.

The rearrangement links TRBV4-2 to TRBJ2-3; D might be TRBD2 (6 bases). CDR3 length: 16 residues. The V gene lost 1 base and the J gene lost 0 bases, with 11 bases spanning the gap. Per germline, CDR1 LGHNA and CDR2 YNFKEQ. The CDR3 here is CASSQVAGLSTDTQYF. The CDR3 DNA reads TGTGCCAGCAGCCAAGTGGCGGGGCTTAGCACAGATACGCAGTATTTT.

The chain recombines TRBV6-1 with TRBJ1-1, with a tentative D call TRBD1 (6 bases). There are 13 residues in the CDR3. Trimming removed 3 bases from V and 10 bases from J, with 15 bases in between. Germline lookup yields CDR1 MNHNS and CDR2 SASEGT. Written as DNA, the CDR3 is TGTGCCAGCAGTGAGTACACAGGGTATAGAGCTTTCTTT. Translation gives CASSEYTGYRAFF.

This chain uses TRBV30 with TRBJ1-6; 7 nucleotides align to TRBD1. The V gene's germline CDR1 is GTSNPN and CDR2 SVGIG (reference sequence). V was pared by 2 bases and J by 5 bases, with 0 bases of the junction left unmatched. The CDR3 is 13 amino acids. The CDR3 here is CAWSTGDNSPLHF. CDR3 nucleotide sequence: TGTGCCTGGAGTACAGGGGATAATTCACCCCTCCACTTT.

The CDR3, as DNA: TGTGCCAGCAGTTTAGCCAGGATCCACAATCAGCCCCAGCATTTT. It is translated as CASSLARIHNQPQHF. The chain couples TRBV28 to TRBJ1-5; unclear D gene. Germline assignment: CDR1 MDHEN and CDR2 SYDVKM. CDR3 length: 15 residues. V lost 2 bases to trimming and J lost 3 bases, with 11 bases between them.

A single count supports this clone. CDR3 sequence: CASSYGHSYEQYF. CDR3 nucleotides: TGTGCCAGCAGTTACGGCCACTCCTACGAGCAGTACTTC. This chain joins TRBV6-5 and TRBJ2-7, with D unresolved. The CDR3 is 13 residues long. CDR1 and CDR2 from the germline V gene are MNHEY and SVGAGI. V was trimmed by 2 bases and J by 0 bases, leaving 5 bases between them.

V is TRBV28 and J is TRBJ2-1; TRBD2 might be the D (6 bases). V was pared by 4 bases and J by 5 bases, with 12 bases between. Per germline, CDR1 MDHEN and CDR2 SYDVKM. The CDR3 runs 14 residues. Here the CDR3 DNA reads TGTGCCAGCAGTTCCTGGGACTTTGACAATGAGCAGTTCTTC. It is translated as CASSSWDFDNEQFF. The full variable domain, rest sourced from reference TRBV28 and TRBJ2-1, is DVKVTQSSRYLVKRTGEKVFLECVQDMDHENMFWYRQDPGLGLRLIYFSYDVKMKEKGDIPEGYSVSREKKERFSLILESASTNQTSMYLCASSSWDFDNEQFFGPGTRLTVL.

The CDR3 is CASSPRLASEQYF. CDR3 DNA: TGTGCCAGCTCACCAAGGCTAGCCAGCGAGCAGTACTTC. The chain is built from TRBV18 and TRBJ2-7, with D possibly matching TRBD2 (5 bases). This CDR3 spans 13 amino acids. V lost 2 bases to trimming and J lost 6 bases, with 11 bases between them. From germline, CDR1 is KGHSH and CDR2 LQKENI.

The chain employs TRBV25-1 and TRBJ2-7, with D uncertain. V was pared by 5 bases and J by 4 bases, with 6 bases between. Germline loops: CDR1 MGHDK, CDR2 SYGVNS. This CDR3 comprises 11 residues. The DNA for the CDR3 is TGTGCCAGCAGTCAAAAATACGAGCAGTACTTC. Its protein is CASSQKYEQYF.

The chain couples TRBV7-9 to TRBJ2-2, with D possibly being TRBD1 (6 bases). Per germline, CDR1 SEHNR and CDR2 FQNEAQ (reference sequence). V was shortened by 3 bases and J by 7 bases, with 18 bases between the two germline ends. The CDR3 sequence is 16 residues long. In nucleotides, the CDR3 is TGTGCCAGCAGCTTGAACCAGGGGTATTCAGTCGGGGAGCTGTTTTTT. Residues: CASSLNQGYSVGELFF.

This chain joins TRBV11-1 and TRBJ2-7; D may be TRBD1 (6 bases). Trimming cost V 5 bases and J 2 bases, with 16 bases left between them. Germline loops: CDR1 SGHAT, CDR2 FQDESV (reference sequence). There are 15 residues in the CDR3. The CDR3 region is CASSGARPGAYEQYF. CDR3 bases: TGTGCCAGCAGCGGCGCCCGTCCAGGGGCCTACGAGCAGTACTTC. The variable domain in full, with the rest retrieved from reference TRBV11-1 and TRBJ2-7, is EAEVAQSPRYKITEKSQAVAFWCDPISGHATLYWYRQILGQGPELLVQFQDESVVDDSQLPKDRFSAERLKGVDSTLKIQPAELGDSAMYLCASSGARPGAYEQYFGPGTRLTVT.